The rows below give T cell receptor beta chains drawn from one sample of a study of cytomegalovirus exposure and HLA in healthy donors. Using immunoSEQ multiplex PCR, the repertoire was profiled, and TCRdb retains in-frame clones only, with some absent. The table shows roughly 160,000 clones, with 70% to 80% occurring only once. Sequenced input: PBMCs. The origin of the receptors is a young man in good health and CMV-seropositive. CDR3s include the opening cysteine and the closing phenylalanine or tryptophan. The D gene is left open where the match is weak. Clone size is given for some rows only: seen once, a few or many times, or a class if the clone is expanded.

V gene,D gene,clone size,J gene,CDR3 protein,CDR3 DNA
TRBV4-1,-,-,TRBJ2-7,CASSPSRTVSSYEQYF,TGCGCCAGCAGCCCAAGTCGGACAGTGAGCTCCTACGAGCAGTACTTC
TRBV18,TRBD1,-,TRBJ2-2,CASSDRAARTGELFF,TGTGCCAGCTCAGACAGGGCGGCTCGAACCGGGGAGCTGTTTTTT
TRBV5-5,-,many,TRBJ2-7,CASSSLTNSYEQYF,TGTGCCAGCAGCTCTTTGACAAACTCCTACGAGCAGTACTTC
TRBV5-6,TRBD1,-,TRBJ2-7,CASSLVGTGSYEQYF,TGTGCCAGCAGCTTGGTCGGGACAGGATCCTACGAGCAGTACTTC
TRBV10-1,TRBD2,few,TRBJ2-3,CASSESRGTSTDTQYF,TGCGCCAGCAGTGAGTCGCGGGGGACTAGCACAGATACGCAGTATTTT
TRBV19,TRBD1,-,TRBJ1-2,CASRDRVEGYTF,TGTGCCAGCAGAGACAGGGTGGAGGGCTACACCTTC
TRBV2,-,-,TRBJ2-7,CASSTDGDYEQYF,TGTGCCAGCAGTACGGACGGGGACTACGAGCAGTACTTC
TRBV7-3,TRBD1,-,TRBJ2-3,CASSLMGTGGTDTQYF,TGTGCCAGCAGCTTAATGGGGACAGGGGGCACAGATACGCAGTATTTT
TRBV18,TRBD1,-,TRBJ2-7,CASSPKQGQYEQYF,TGTGCCAGCTCACCAAAACAGGGGCAGTACGAGCAGTACTTC
TRBV7-6,TRBD1,-,TRBJ2-7,CASSLAVGQDLYEQYF,TGTGCCAGCAGCTTAGCGGTCGGACAGGATCTCTACGAGCAGTACTTC
TRBV29-1,-,-,TRBJ2-1,CSVEENLNEQFF,TGCAGCGTTGAAGAAAACTTAAATGAGCAGTTCTTC
TRBV5-4,-,-,TRBJ2-5,CASSQDYQETQYF,TGTGCCAGCAGCCAGGACTACCAAGAGACCCAGTACTTC
TRBV7-3,TRBD2,-,TRBJ2-1,CASSTGGTTDNEQFF,TGTGCCAGCAGCACAGGTGGGACTACCGACAATGAGCAGTTCTTC